This entry describes one T cell receptor beta chain. The data derive from a study of T cells after yellow fever vaccination. TCRdb reprocessed the 5' RACE reads via MiXCR and lists one record per CDR3 protein. This sample carries more than 450,000 distinct CDR3 sequences, less than 25% of them seen once, and the ten largest clones take around 17%. Germline loops: CDR1 SGHTA, CDR2 FQGNSA. The CDR3 contains 15 residues. V shed 1 base and J shed 10 bases, with 14 bases lying between them. The chain carries TRBV7-2 and TRBJ1-6, with D possibly matching TRBD1 (5 bases). The sample consisted of PBMCs, taken 21 days after the first yellow fever vaccination. This TCR was sampled from a young man who received the YFV17D yellow fever vaccine. The CDR3 region is CASSLERRGGSPLHF. The CDR3 DNA sequence: TGTGCCAGCAGCTTAGAACGTAGGGGAGGGTCACCCCTCCACTTT.